This TCR beta chain was retrieved from a study of PD-1 blockade in classical Hodgkin lymphoma. The table came from immunoSEQ multiplex PCR; TCRdb's copy has only in-frame clones and leaves some out. The table shows 15,000 to 20,000 clones, with approximately 83% occurring only once. Germline V lookup: CDR1 SEHNR, CDR2 FQNEAQ (reference sequence). The CDR3 runs to 14 residues. The V and J ends lost 3 bases and 7 bases respectively, with 12 bases between them. The time point: cycle 4 day 1 (C4D1), after more than 5 weeks of nivolumab. Following autologous stem cell transplantation, relapse occurred in every patient, and exposure to brentuximab vedotin varied.

This chain links TRBV7-9 with TRBJ1-4, with a weak D call TRBD1 (5 bases). This TCR was sampled from a human donor with classical Hodgkin lymphoma. The starting material was peripheral blood mononuclear cells (PBMCs), obtained before the fourth cycle of nivolumab. CDR3 in amino acids: CASSFLGVVEKLFF. The DNA of the CDR3 is TGTGCCAGCAGCTTTTTGGGGGTCGTTGAAAAACTGTTTTTT.